This T cell receptor beta chain was documented in a study of radiotherapy plus CTLA-4 blockade in lung cancer. Overall study findings and caveats: Reports identified early blood T cell clone dynamics, with interferon-beta, as the best response predictor. The study found tumor-derived TCR clones expanded in blood after radiotherapy plus ipilimumab.

Trimming removed 0 bases from V and 6 bases from J, with 12 bases in between. The CDR3 consists of 15 residues. Germline V gene lookup returns CDR1 SGHRS and CDR2 YFSETQ. The data were produced by immunoSEQ multiplex PCR, yet TCRdb's version contains in-frame clones alone and is incomplete. The sample includes 34,000 or so clones, around 75% seen only once; the top ten take 13% to 15%. The table lists this clone with a count of one. The antigen remains undetermined. The TCR was taken from a human donor with non-small cell lung cancer that progressed on radiotherapy plus ipilimumab. The sample consisted of peripheral blood, taken from a patient treated with radiotherapy plus ipilimumab. The gene calls are TRBV5-1 and TRBJ1-4; D unclear. The CDR3 here is CASSLALHGDEKLFF. The CDR3 DNA is TGCGCCAGCAGCTTGGCACTCCACGGGGATGAAAAACTGTTTTTT.